This passage covers 21 T cell receptor beta chains from one sample sequenced in a study of Ad26.COV2.S vaccination and SARS-CoV-2 variants. Stated treatment: roughly 19 received Ad26.COV2.S at low or high dose, single or two shots; several received placebo; per-sample allocation not given. Sampling happened 63 days after the first vaccine or placebo injection. TCRdb's table, derived via immunoSEQ multiplex PCR, lists solely in-frame clones and lacks some. The sample shows approximately 460,000 clones, approximately 90% of them seen only once. Sequenced material: peripheral blood, taken in a trial of Ad26.COV2.S vaccine versus placebo. The receptors originated from a person between 18 and 65 years old who received the Ad26.COV2.S COVID-19 vaccine or a placebo.

The chain has TRBV6-5 and TRBJ2-2, with 7 bases that match TRBD2. CDR3 length: 15 residues. J lost 3 bases, V lost 7 bases, and 8 bases had no gene match. Germline V gene data show CDR1 as MNHEY and CDR2 as SVGAGI. CDR3 bases: TGTGCCAGCACTTCCGGTGGGGGGGACACCGGGGAGCTGTTTTTT. Encoded protein: CASTSGGGDTGELFF.

In regard to this clone: Other DNA sequences in the sample encode the same CDR3. The chain links TRBV19 to TRBJ2-3; D remains unclear. The CDR3 extends over 12 amino acids. Per germline, CDR1 LNHDA and CDR2 SQIVND (reference sequence). V was pared by 5 bases and J by 3 bases, with 6 bases between. The CDR3 sequence: CASSARTDTQYF. As DNA, the CDR3 is TGTGCCAGTAGTGCAAGAACAGATACGCAGTATTTT.

The J gene is TRBJ2-1, the V gene TRBV30, with TRBD1 as a possible D gene (6 bases). V lost 5 bases to trimming and J lost 11 bases, with 25 bases between them. Per the germline V gene, CDR1 is GTSNPN and CDR2 is SVGIG (reference sequence). This CDR3 is 15 amino acids long. CDR3 bases: TGTGCCTGGGCTGCCGATGGGACACGGAGCGCCAAGCAGTTCTTC. Residues: CAWAADGTRSAKQFF.

The rearrangement joins TRBV19 to TRBJ1-3; D is unclear. There are 13 residues in the CDR3. Germline CDR1 and CDR2: LNHDA and SQIVND (reference sequence). V dropped 7 bases and J dropped 3 bases, with 10 bases sitting between them. The CDR3 here is CASNKGIGNTIYF. In DNA form, the CDR3 reads TGTGCCAGTAACAAGGGAATTGGAAACACCATATATTTT. Together with reference TRBV19 and TRBJ1-3, the CDR3 gives the full variable domain: DGGITQSPKYLFRKEGQNVTLSCEQNLNHDAMYWYRQDPGQGLRLIYYSQIVNDFQKGDIAEGYSVSREKKESFPLTVTSAQKNPTAFYLCASNKGIGNTIYFGEGSWLTVV.

The chain is built from TRBV5-1 and TRBJ1-4; 7 positions agree with TRBD1. Per the germline V gene, CDR1 is SGHRS and CDR2 is YFSETQ. This CDR3 comprises 15 residues. V dropped 4 bases and J dropped 4; count of bases not matched to a gene: 7. CDR3 nucleotides: TGCGCCAGCAGCCGGACCGGGACAGTTAATGAAAAACTGTTTTTT. Protein product: CASSRTGTVNEKLFF.

J is TRBJ2-7 and V is TRBV6-5, with D possibly TRBD2 on 5 matching bases. Germline loops: CDR1 MNHEY, CDR2 SVGAGI. The CDR3 is 11 residues long. V was cut by 8 bases and J by 3 bases, with 8 bases left in between. Written as DNA, the CDR3 is TGTGCCAGCCGGGGAGTCTACGAGCAGTACTTC. Its translation: CASRGVYEQYF.

This clone was seen a single time. V gene TRBV6-6 combines with J gene TRBJ2-3; perhaps TRBD1 as D (5 bases). The CDR3 sequence is 16 residues long. The germline CDR1 and CDR2 sequences are MNHNY and SVGAGI (reference sequence). V dropped 6 bases and J dropped 5 bases, with 21 bases sitting between them. The CDR3 here is CASRTARTNPGDTQYF. CDR3 DNA sequence: TGTGCCAGCAGGACGGCGCGGACAAATCCTGGAGATACGCAGTATTTT.

Concerning this clone itself: Within the sample, other DNA sequences also encode this same CDR3. V is TRBV6-5 and J is TRBJ2-7, with 8 bases identical to TRBD1. J lost 3 bases, V lost 8 bases, and 3 bases had no gene match. The germline V gene has CDR1 MNHEY and CDR2 SVGAGI. CDR3 length: 12 residues. The CDR3 loop is CASRDRFYEQYF. The CDR3 DNA sequence: TGTGCCAGCCGGGACAGGTTCTACGAGCAGTACTTC.

The count of this clone is one. The rearrangement joins TRBV5-1 to TRBJ2-2, with D perhaps matching TRBD1 (6 bases). CDR1 and CDR2 from the germline V gene are SGHRS and YFSETQ. Trimming removed 3 bases at V and 2 bases at J, with 8 bases between. This CDR3 comprises 14 residues. The CDR3 spells CASSSTGNTGELFF. The CDR3 nucleotides are TGCGCCAGCAGCTCGACAGGAAACACCGGGGAGCTGTTTTTT.

The gene calls are TRBV4-2 and TRBJ2-1; D perhaps matches TRBD1 (6 bases). With 4 bases removed from V and 0 bases from J, the gap between germline ends came to 25 bases. This CDR3 region has 20 residues. Germline lookup yields CDR1 LGHNA and CDR2 YNFKEQ. The CDR3 region has the DNA TGTGCCAGCAGCCCGCGAGGGGGATCGGGCCAGGCGAGCTCCTACAATGAGCAGTTCTTC. This codes for CASSPRGGSGQASSYNEQFF.

J is TRBJ2-1 and V is TRBV7-6; no clear D. The CDR3 is made up of 12 amino acids. The V gene's germline CDR1 is SGHVS and CDR2 FNYEAQ. V lost 1 base and J lost 9, with 7 bases in between. The CDR3 DNA follows: TGTGCCAGCAGCTTAGATTTGCGTGAGCAGTTCTTC. This sequence encodes CASSLDLREQFF.

The chain is built from TRBV19 and TRBJ2-1, with 9 bases lining up with TRBD2. The CDR3 length is 17 residues. The germline V gene has CDR1 LNHDA and CDR2 SQIVND (reference sequence). V dropped 2 bases and J dropped 5; count of bases not matched to a gene: 10. CDR3 sequence (DNA): TGTGCCAGTAGTATAATCGGTCTAGCGGGGACCGACAATGAGCAGTTCTTC. It is translated as CASSIIGLAGTDNEQFF.

This chain uses TRBV5-4 with TRBJ2-3, with TRBD2 matching over 12 bases. CDR1 and CDR2 from the germline V gene are SGHNT and YYREEE (reference sequence). The V segment lost 0 bases and the J segment 1 base; nucleotides outside the gene matches: 6. The CDR3 totals 18 residues. CDR3 residues: CASSLASGGAWGTDTQYF. The CDR3 coding sequence is TGTGCCAGCAGCTTGGCTAGCGGGGGGGCCTGGGGCACAGATACGCAGTATTTT.

The chain has TRBV28 and TRBJ1-6, with 9 bases fitting TRBD1. With 5 bases clipped from V and 9 bases from J, the junction kept 8 bases outside the gene matches. Germline V gene lookup returns CDR1 MDHEN and CDR2 SYDVKM. The CDR3 consists of 15 residues. The CDR3 region has the DNA TGTGCCAGCAGTACTCCGGGACAGGGCCCTTCACCCCTCCACTTT. Protein product: CASSTPGQGPSPLHF.

Points on this clone: The identical CDR3 is also encoded by other nucleotide sequences in the sample. The genes are TRBV30 and TRBJ1-4; D gene unclear. The V gene lost 2 bases and the J gene lost 4 bases, with 2 bases spanning the gap. Germline V lookup: CDR1 GTSNPN, CDR2 SVGIG (reference sequence). The CDR3 runs 11 residues. The CDR3 DNA follows: TGTGCCTGGAGTCGTAATGAAAAACTGTTTTTT. This translates into CAWSRNEKLFF.

This sequence joins TRBV7-2 and TRBJ2-3; D gene uncertain. This CDR3 comprises 11 residues. V lost 5 bases and J lost 5, with 5 bases in between. Germline CDR1 SGHTA, CDR2 FQGNSA. The CDR3 spells CASSRGDTQYF. The DNA for the CDR3 is TGTGCCAGCAGCCGCGGAGATACGCAGTATTTT.

The V call is TRBV15, the J call TRBJ1-4, with a weak D call TRBD1 (5 bases). Between the trimmed V and J ends, which lost 9 bases and 4 bases, there was a span of 12 bases. The CDR3 totals 13 residues. Germline V gene lookup returns CDR1 LNHNV and CDR2 YYDKDF (reference sequence). The CDR3 coding sequence is TGTGCCACGGGAGGGGTTCGTAATGAAAAACTGTTTTTT. Protein product: CATGGVRNEKLFF.

V is TRBV29-1 and J is TRBJ2-7; 7 nucleotides line up with TRBD1. The CDR3 is made up of 13 amino acids. J gave up 6 bases and V 7 bases, and 12 bases lay outside the gene matches. The germline V gene has CDR1 SQVTM and CDR2 ANQGSEA. The CDR3 is CSGHWDSSPEQYF. The DNA for the CDR3 is TGCAGCGGTCACTGGGACAGTTCTCCCGAGCAGTACTTC.

The V gene is TRBV6-5, the J gene TRBJ1-1; D may be TRBD1 (6 bases). The germline gives CDR1 MNHEY, CDR2 SVGAGI. CDR3 length: 15 residues. V was clipped by 2 bases and J by 2 bases, with 12 bases between them. The CDR3 bases are TGTGCCAGCAGTTACGGTGGACAGATAAACACTGAAGCTTTCTTT. Residues: CASSYGGQINTEAFF.

The V call is TRBV28, the J call TRBJ1-5, with 7 nucleotides matching TRBD1. Germline V gene sequence: CDR1 MDHEN, CDR2 SYDVKM. CDR3 length: 15 amino acids. Trimming took 4 bases from V and 4 from J; bases not matched to a gene: 7. The CDR3 reads CASSSHRGGNQPQHF. Written as DNA, the CDR3 is TGTGCCAGCAGTTCGCACAGGGGCGGGAATCAGCCCCAGCATTTT.

The chain has TRBV30 and TRBJ1-5; D unclear. Germline V gene data show CDR1 as GTSNPN and CDR2 as SVGIG (reference sequence). The CDR3 consists of 13 residues. Trimming cost V 2 bases and J 2 bases, with 7 bases left between them. The CDR3 sequence is CAWSPNRNQPQHF. The CDR3 DNA reads TGTGCCTGGAGTCCTAACCGCAATCAGCCCCAGCATTTT.